Included here is one TCR beta chain sequence, with context. Its antigen is not identified. The V gene end was trimmed by 3 bases and the J gene end by 4 bases; junction bases not matched to a gene: 9. The CDR3 sequence is 15 residues long. CDR1 is LGHDT, CDR2 YNNKEL, per germline (reference sequence). The repertoire was sequenced with immunoSEQ multiplex PCR; TCRdb's copy has only in-frame clones and lacks some. The top ten clones hold 3% to 3.5% of a sample with approximately 140,000 clones, approximately 92% of them seen once. The record originates from a study of T cell responses to AZD1222 COVID-19 vaccine. Study details: Second-dose groups at about 4 or about 12 weeks were pooled. Study-level results: Reports say nearly half of spike-specific TCRs go after unmutated variant regions. Among the donors, most were white British and more were female, and clonal diversity was possibly underestimated.

The rearrangement links TRBV3-1 (or the pseudogene TRBV3-2) to TRBJ2-7, with TRBD1 identical over 7 bases. The source material was peripheral blood, sampled on day 0 of AZD1222 vaccination. This TCR came from an adult in good health. The CDR3 bases are TGTGCCAGCAGCCACGGACAGGCGAACTCGTACGAGCAGTACTTC. Protein sequence: CASSHGQANSYEQYF.